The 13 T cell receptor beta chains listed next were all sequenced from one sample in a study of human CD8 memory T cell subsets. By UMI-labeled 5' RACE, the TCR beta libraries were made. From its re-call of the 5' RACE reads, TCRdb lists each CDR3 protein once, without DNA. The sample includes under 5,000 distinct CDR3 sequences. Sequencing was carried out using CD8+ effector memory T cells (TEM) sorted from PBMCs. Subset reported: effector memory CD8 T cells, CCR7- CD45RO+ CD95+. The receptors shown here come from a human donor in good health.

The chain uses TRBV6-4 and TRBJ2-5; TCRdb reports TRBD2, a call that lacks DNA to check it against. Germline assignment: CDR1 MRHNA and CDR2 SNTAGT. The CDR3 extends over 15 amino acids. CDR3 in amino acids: CASSPGLADQETQYF.

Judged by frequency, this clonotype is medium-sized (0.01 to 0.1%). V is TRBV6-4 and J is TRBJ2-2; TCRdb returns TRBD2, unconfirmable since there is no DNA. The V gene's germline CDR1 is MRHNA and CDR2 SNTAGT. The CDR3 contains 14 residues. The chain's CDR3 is CATHPGTHTGELFF.

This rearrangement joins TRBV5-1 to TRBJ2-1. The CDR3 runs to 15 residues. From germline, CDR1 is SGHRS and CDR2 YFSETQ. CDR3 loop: CASSGSGSLYNEQFF.

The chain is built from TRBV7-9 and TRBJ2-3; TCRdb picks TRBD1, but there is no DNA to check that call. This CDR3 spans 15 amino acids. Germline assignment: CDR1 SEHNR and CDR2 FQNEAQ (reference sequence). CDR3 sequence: CASSFGAPPADTQYF.

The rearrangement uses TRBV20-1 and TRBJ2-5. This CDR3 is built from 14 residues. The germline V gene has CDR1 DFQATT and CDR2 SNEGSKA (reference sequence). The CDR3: CSARVGQFLETQYF.

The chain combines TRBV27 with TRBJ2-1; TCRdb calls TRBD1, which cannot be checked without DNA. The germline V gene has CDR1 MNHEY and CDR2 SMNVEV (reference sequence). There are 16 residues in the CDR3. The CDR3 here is CASSAMIGASYNEQFF.

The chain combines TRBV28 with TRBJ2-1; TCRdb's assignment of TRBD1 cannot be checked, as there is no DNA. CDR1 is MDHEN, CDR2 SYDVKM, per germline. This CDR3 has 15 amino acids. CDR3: CASSSGQGNALEQFF.

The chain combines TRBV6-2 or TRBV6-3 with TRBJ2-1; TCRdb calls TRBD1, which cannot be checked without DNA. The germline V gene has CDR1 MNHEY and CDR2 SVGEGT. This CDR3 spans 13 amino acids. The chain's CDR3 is CASGRRENNEQFF.

CDR3 residues: CASSLGLADYEQYF. This chain connects TRBV13 to TRBJ2-7. Per germline, CDR1 PRHDT and CDR2 FYEKMQ (reference sequence). There are 14 residues in the CDR3. Drawing the rest from reference TRBV13 and TRBJ2-7, the complete variable domain is AAGVIQSPRHLIKEKRETATLKCYPIPRHDTVYWYQQGPGQDPQFLISFYEKMQSDKGSIPDRFSAQQFSDYHSELNMSSLELGDSALYFCASSLGLADYEQYFGPGTRLTVT.

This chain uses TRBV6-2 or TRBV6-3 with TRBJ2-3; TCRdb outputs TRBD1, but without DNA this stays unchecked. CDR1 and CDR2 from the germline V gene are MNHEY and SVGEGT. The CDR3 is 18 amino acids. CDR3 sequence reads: CASSSEPTGLRSTDTQYF.

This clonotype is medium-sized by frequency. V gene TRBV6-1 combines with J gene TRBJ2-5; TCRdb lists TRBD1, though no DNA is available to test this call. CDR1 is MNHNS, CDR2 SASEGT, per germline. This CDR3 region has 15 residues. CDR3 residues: CASSEEAGGMETQYF.

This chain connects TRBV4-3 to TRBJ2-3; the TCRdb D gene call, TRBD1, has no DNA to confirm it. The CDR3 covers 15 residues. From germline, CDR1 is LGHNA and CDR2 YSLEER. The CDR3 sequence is CASSQDRGGADTQYF.

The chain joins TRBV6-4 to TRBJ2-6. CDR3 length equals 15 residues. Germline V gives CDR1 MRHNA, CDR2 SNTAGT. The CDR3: CASSDSWSGANVLTF.